A selection of T cell receptor beta chains follows, all from one sample in a study of T cell responses to AZD1222 COVID-19 vaccine. The repertoire was sequenced with immunoSEQ multiplex PCR; TCRdb's copy has only in-frame clones and lacks some. The sample includes about 270,000 clones, roughly 93% of them seen just once. The source was peripheral blood, collected 28 days after the second AZD1222 dose. These receptors originate from an adult who received the AZD1222 COVID-19 vaccine. The CDR3 runs from the conserved cysteine through the conserved F or W. D genes are given only for firm matches. Clone size is given for some rows only: seen once, a few or many times, or a class if the clone is expanded.

CASSSPLDRGKGFYGYTF	TGTGCCAGCAGTTCGCCCCTGGACAGGGGAAAGGGGTTCTATGGCTACACCTTC	-	TRBD1	TRBJ1-2	TRBV28
CASSPTGAGTEAFF	TGTGCCAGCTCACCTACAGGGGCTGGCACTGAAGCTTTCTTT	-	TRBD1	TRBJ1-1	TRBV18
CAISLTSGGDNEQFF	TGTGCCATCAGCTTGACTAGCGGGGGTGATAATGAGCAGTTCTTC	-	TRBD2	TRBJ2-1	TRBV10-3
CSVDRGLYGYTF	TGCAGCGTTGACAGGGGCCTCTATGGCTACACCTTC	-	-	TRBJ1-2	TRBV29-1
CASTGQGGDSPLHF	TGTGCCAGCACCGGACAGGGGGGGGATTCACCCCTCCACTTT	-	TRBD1	TRBJ1-6	TRBV2
CASSRSSYEQYF	TGTGCCAGCAGCCGCAGCTCCTACGAGCAGTACTTC	-	-	TRBJ2-7	TRBV14
CASSPDGLYAYEQYF	TGCGCCAGCAGCCCGGACGGATTATACGCCTACGAGCAGTACTTC	-	-	TRBJ2-7	TRBV5-1
CASSPGTSGRAGYEQYF	TGTGCCAGCAGCCCCGGGACTAGCGGGAGGGCGGGCTACGAGCAGTACTTC	-	TRBD2	TRBJ2-7	TRBV7-3
CASSVGRGQGGRSTDTQYF	TGTGCCAGCAGCGTAGGCAGGGGACAAGGGGGCCGATCCACAGATACGCAGTATTTT	-	TRBD1	TRBJ2-3	TRBV9
CASSRERGSGYEQYF	TGCGCCAGCTCCCGGGAGAGGGGCTCGGGCTACGAGCAGTACTTC	once	-	TRBJ2-7	TRBV10-2
CASSEVWWTDTGELFF	TGTGCCAGCAGTGAAGTCTGGTGGACGGACACCGGGGAGCTGTTTTTT	-	-	TRBJ2-2	TRBV6-1
CASSPRGGRGYEQYF	TGTGCCAGCAGCCCCCGGGGCGGGAGGGGGTACGAGCAGTACTTC	-	TRBD2	TRBJ2-7	TRBV5-4
CASSGYWDVGTEAFF	TGTGCCAGCAGCGGATACTGGGACGTGGGCACTGAAGCTTTCTTT	-	-	TRBJ1-1	TRBV9
CASSHSDRAEAFF	TGTGCCAGCAGCCACTCGGACAGGGCTGAAGCTTTCTTT	-	TRBD1	TRBJ1-1	TRBV16
CASSMGDHYEQYF	TGTGCCAGTAGTATGGGGGATCACTACGAGCAGTACTTC	once	-	TRBJ2-7	TRBV19
CATLRIVGGGYTF	TGTGCCACCCTGCGGATTGTGGGAGGTGGCTACACCTTC	-	-	TRBJ1-2	TRBV28
CASRGGGNTGELFF	TGTGCCAGCAGGGGCGGGGGGAACACCGGGGAGCTGTTTTTT	-	TRBD2	TRBJ2-2	TRBV7-2
CASSLELREIDEQFF	TGTGCCAGCAGCTTAGAATTGCGGGAGATAGATGAGCAGTTCTTC	-	TRBD2	TRBJ2-1	TRBV7-9
CASSLGQRVHF	TGTGCCAGCAGCTTGGGACAGCGTGTCCACTTT	-	TRBD1	TRBJ1-6	TRBV7-8
CASRTSGSSGDTQYF	TGTGCCAGCAGAACTAGCGGGAGTAGCGGAGATACGCAGTATTTT	-	TRBD2	TRBJ2-3	TRBV7-2
CASSSRRGTDTQYF	TGTGCCAGCAGCTCCCGGAGGGGCACAGATACGCAGTATTTT	-	-	TRBJ2-3	TRBV11-2
CASSGMNDKAFF	TGTGCCAGCAGCGGCATGAACGACAAAGCTTTCTTT	few	-	TRBJ1-1	TRBV9
CASHANRGWEQFF	TGTGCCAGCCATGCGAACAGGGGCTGGGAGCAGTTCTTC	once	TRBD1	TRBJ2-1	TRBV6-5
CASSLAGDYGYTF	TGTGCCAGCAGCTTGGCGGGGGACTATGGCTACACCTTC	once	-	TRBJ1-2	TRBV5-6
CASSRGVGEKLFF	TGTGCCAGCAGTAGGGGGGTAGGAGAAAAACTGTTTTTT	-	-	TRBJ1-4	TRBV2
CASSLMSAETQYF	TGTGCCAGCAGCTTAATGAGCGCCGAGACCCAGTACTTC	-	-	TRBJ2-5	TRBV7-9
CSVEGWARGGTDTQYF	TGCAGCGTTGAAGGATGGGCGCGGGGGGGCACAGATACGCAGTATTTT	-	TRBD2	TRBJ2-3	TRBV29-1
CASSPDREGLNEKLFF	TGCGCCAGCAGCCCCGACAGGGAGGGACTAAATGAAAAACTGTTTTTT	-	TRBD1	TRBJ1-4	TRBV4-1
CASSFQVNYGYTF	TGTGCCAGCAGCTTCCAGGTTAACTATGGCTACACCTTC	-	-	TRBJ1-2	TRBV7-2
CASRTGYPGNEQFF	TGTGCCAGCAGAACCGGCTACCCCGGGAATGAGCAGTTCTTC	few	-	TRBJ2-1	TRBV27
CASSLDRLNTEAFF	TGCGCCAGCAGCCTGGACAGATTAAACACTGAAGCTTTCTTT	-	-	TRBJ1-1	TRBV5-1
CASSPGLAGVKDTQYF	TGTGCCAGCAGCCCGGGACTAGCGGGAGTTAAAGATACGCAGTATTTT	-	TRBD2	TRBJ2-3	TRBV7-7
CATRDRVGTGELFF	TGTGCCACCCGGGACAGGGTAGGCACCGGGGAGCTGTTTTTT	-	TRBD1	TRBJ2-2	TRBV6-5
CASSRTGEAGNTIYF	TGTGCCAGCAGTAGGACAGGGGAAGCGGGAAACACCATATATTTT	once	TRBD1	TRBJ1-3	TRBV6-5
CASSRDRDGYTF	TGTGCCAGCAGTCGGGACAGGGATGGCTACACCTTC	-	TRBD1	TRBJ1-2	TRBV9
CASAPRANTEAFF	TGTGCCAGCGCCCCCCGGGCAAACACTGAAGCTTTCTTT	-	-	TRBJ1-1	TRBV28
CASSVGASSTDTGELFF	TGTGCCAGCAGCGTTGGTGCAAGCAGCACGGACACCGGGGAGCTGTTTTTT	-	-	TRBJ2-2	TRBV9
CASSLGTQQFF	TGTGCCAGCAGCTTGGGGACCCAGCAGTTCTTC	-	-	TRBJ2-1	TRBV5-6
CATSDAGYTEAFF	TGTGCCACCAGTGATGCAGGTTATACTGAAGCTTTCTTT	-	-	TRBJ1-1	TRBV24-1
CASSQEDGVLGYTF	TGTGCCAGCAGCCAAGAGGATGGGGTTCTCGGCTACACCTTC	-	-	TRBJ1-2	TRBV4-2
CASSLGQNTEAFF	TGTGCCAGCAGTTTAGGACAGAACACTGAAGCTTTCTTT	-	-	TRBJ1-1	TRBV6-5
CAISKSIRGFADTQYF	TGTGCCATCAGTAAAAGCATCAGGGGTTTCGCAGATACGCAGTATTTT	-	-	TRBJ2-3	TRBV10-3
CASSFRGGSPNQPQHF	TGTGCCAGCAGCTTCAGGGGAGGCAGCCCCAACCAGCCCCAGCATTTT	-	-	TRBJ1-5	TRBV5-6
CASSLVGHDNEKLFF	TGTGCCAGCAGCTTGGTGGGACACGATAATGAAAAACTGTTTTTT	once	-	TRBJ1-4	TRBV7-2
CASSLGSRGTYEQYF	TGTGCCAGCAGCTTAGGGTCCAGGGGGACCTACGAGCAGTACTTC	-	TRBD1	TRBJ2-7	TRBV7-6
CASSPPLYVGTGLSPLHF	TGTGCCAGCTCACCACCACTTTACGTCGGGACAGGGCTTTCACCCCTCCACTTT	-	TRBD1	TRBJ1-6	TRBV18
CASSTGLAGGLSEQYF	TGTGCCAGCAGCACAGGACTAGCGGGAGGGCTTAGCGAGCAGTACTTC	few	TRBD2	TRBJ2-7	TRBV5-4
CASSLLSGGETDTQYF	TGCGCCAGCAGCTTGCTTAGCGGGGGGGAAACAGATACGCAGTATTTT	-	TRBD2	TRBJ2-3	TRBV5-1